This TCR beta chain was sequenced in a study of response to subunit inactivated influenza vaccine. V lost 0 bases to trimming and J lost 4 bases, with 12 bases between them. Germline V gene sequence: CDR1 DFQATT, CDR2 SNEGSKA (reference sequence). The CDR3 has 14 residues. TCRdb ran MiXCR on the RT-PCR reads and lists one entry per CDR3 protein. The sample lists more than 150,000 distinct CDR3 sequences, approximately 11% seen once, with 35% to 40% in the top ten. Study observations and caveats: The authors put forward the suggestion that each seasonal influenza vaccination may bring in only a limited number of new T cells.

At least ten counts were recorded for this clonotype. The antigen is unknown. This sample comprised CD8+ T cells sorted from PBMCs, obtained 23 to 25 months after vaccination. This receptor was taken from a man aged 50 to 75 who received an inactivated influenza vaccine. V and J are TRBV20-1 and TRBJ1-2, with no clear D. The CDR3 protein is CSARDPGNPYGYTF. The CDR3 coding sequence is TGCAGTGCTAGAGATCCCGGGAACCCCTATGGCTACACCTTC.